This TCR beta chain was captured by sequencing in a study of blood T cells in healthy people across ages. General study findings and limits: TCR beta diversity per million T cells fell roughly linearly with age. Diversity of TCR beta correlated strongly with naive T cell percentage. Lack of knowledge of donor CMV status possibly confounded expanded clonotype changes.

No fewer than 7 million PBMCs went into each sample. Trimming removed 2 bases at V and 0 bases at J, with 24 bases between. CDR3 length: 21 residues. CDR1 and CDR2 (germline): SGHRS, YFSETQ. A second PCR of 7 to 11 cycles used a sample-barcoded 5' primer and a J-beta primer mix. TCRdb itself ran the 5' RACE reads through MiXCR, one entry per CDR3 protein. Of about 1.1 million distinct CDR3 sequences in the sample, 30% to 40% were seen once. On this clonotype: Its cognate antigen is unknown.

The specimen was blood. The sequence was collected from a man between 18 and 35 years old in good health. The rearrangement links TRBV5-1 to TRBJ2-6, with D maybe TRBD2 (6 bases). CDR3: CASSLALVRRDDFSGANVLTF. CDR3 in DNA: TGCGCCAGCAGCTTAGCCCTGGTGCGGCGGGACGATTTCTCTGGGGCCAACGTCCTGACTTTC.